Detailed here is one T cell receptor beta chain. Profiling relied on immunoSEQ multiplex PCR, and the TCRdb table lists in-frame clones only, not all of them. The table has 400,000 to 550,000 clones, 70% to 90% seen once. The record originates from a study of blood T cell repertoires in COVID-19. Adults between roughly 18 and 90 years of age took part from fewer than 30 US areas. Clinical histories supplied by participants themselves formed the basis of cohort assignment. This CDR3 comprises 14 residues. The germline CDR1 and CDR2 sequences are LNHDA and SQIVND (reference sequence). V was pared by 7 bases and J by 8 bases, with 20 bases between.

This sequence was found in a woman under 30 with acute COVID-19. V and J are TRBV19 and TRBJ1-2; D unresolved. The source material was PBMCs or T cells enriched from blood (not recorded which). The DNA for the CDR3 is TGTGCCAGTACCAGTCGGAGGATCTTGCCCGGCTACACCTTC. Its translation is CASTSRRILPGYTF.